This T cell receptor beta chain was observed in a study of T cell changes during pregnancy in multiple sclerosis. Sequencing was performed with immunoSEQ multiplex PCR; in TCRdb, only in-frame clones are kept and a portion is missing. The sample has around 97,000 clones, roughly 93% seen once. J gave up 5 bases and V 2 bases, and 13 bases lay outside the gene matches. CDR1 is MGHRA, CDR2 YSYEKL, per germline. This CDR3 contains 17 residues. Here the sequenced sample was peripheral blood, taken after pregnancy. The TCR originated in a female donor with multiple sclerosis, enrolled in a pregnancy study. This chain connects TRBV4-1 to TRBJ2-7; 9 bases match TRBD1. CDR3 region: CASSQLPPGTGNNEQYF. DNA of the CDR3: TGCGCCAGCAGCCAATTACCCCCCGGGACAGGGAACAACGAGCAGTACTTC.